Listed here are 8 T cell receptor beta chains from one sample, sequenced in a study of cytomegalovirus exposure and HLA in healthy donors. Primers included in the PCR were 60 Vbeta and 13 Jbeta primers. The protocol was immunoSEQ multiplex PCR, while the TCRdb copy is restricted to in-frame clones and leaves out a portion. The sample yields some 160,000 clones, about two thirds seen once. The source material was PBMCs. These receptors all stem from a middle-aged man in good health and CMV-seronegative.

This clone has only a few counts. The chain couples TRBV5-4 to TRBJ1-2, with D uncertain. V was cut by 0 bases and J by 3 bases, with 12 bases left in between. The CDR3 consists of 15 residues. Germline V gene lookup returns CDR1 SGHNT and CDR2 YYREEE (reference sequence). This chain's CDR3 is CASSLVLSRDYGYTF. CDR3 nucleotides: TGTGCCAGCAGCTTGGTCTTGTCTCGGGACTATGGCTACACCTTC.

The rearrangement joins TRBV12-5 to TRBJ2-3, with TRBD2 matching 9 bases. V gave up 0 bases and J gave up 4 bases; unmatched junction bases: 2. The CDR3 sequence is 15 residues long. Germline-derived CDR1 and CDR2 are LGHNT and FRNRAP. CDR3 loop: CASGLVAGGPDTQYF. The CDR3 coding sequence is TGTGCTAGTGGTTTGGTTGCGGGGGGGCCAGATACGCAGTATTTT.

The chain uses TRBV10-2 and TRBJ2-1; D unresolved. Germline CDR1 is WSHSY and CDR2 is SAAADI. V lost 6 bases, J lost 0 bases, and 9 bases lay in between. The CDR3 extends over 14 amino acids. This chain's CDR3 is CASSLSGSYNEQFF. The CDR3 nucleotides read TGCGCCAGCAGCCTCAGTGGCTCCTACAATGAGCAGTTCTTC.

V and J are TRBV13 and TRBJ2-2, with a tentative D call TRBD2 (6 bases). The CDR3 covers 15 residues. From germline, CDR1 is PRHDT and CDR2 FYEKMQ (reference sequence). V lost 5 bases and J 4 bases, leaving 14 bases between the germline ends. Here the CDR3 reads CASSHGTSTTGELFF. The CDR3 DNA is TGTGCCAGCAGCCACGGGACTTCTACCACCGGGGAGCTGTTTTTT.

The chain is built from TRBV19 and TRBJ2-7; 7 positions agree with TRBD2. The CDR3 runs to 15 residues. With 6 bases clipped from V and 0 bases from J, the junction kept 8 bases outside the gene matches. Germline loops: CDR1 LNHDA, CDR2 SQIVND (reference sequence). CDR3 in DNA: TGTGCCAGTAGGCACTGGGCGGGGGACTCCTACGAGCAGTACTTC. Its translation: CASRHWAGDSYEQYF.

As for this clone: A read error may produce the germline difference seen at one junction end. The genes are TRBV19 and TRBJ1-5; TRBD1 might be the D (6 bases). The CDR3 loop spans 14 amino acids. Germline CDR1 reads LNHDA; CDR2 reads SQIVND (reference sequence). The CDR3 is CASSTGHQPGPQNF. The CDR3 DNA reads TGTGCCAGTAGTACGGGACACCAACCGGGGCCCCAGAATTTT.

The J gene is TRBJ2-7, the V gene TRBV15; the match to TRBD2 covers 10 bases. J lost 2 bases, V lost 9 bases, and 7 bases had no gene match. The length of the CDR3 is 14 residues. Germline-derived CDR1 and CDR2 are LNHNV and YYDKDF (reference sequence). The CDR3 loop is CATRIAGGTYEQYF. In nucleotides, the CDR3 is TGTGCCACTAGAATAGCGGGAGGAACCTACGAGCAGTACTTC.

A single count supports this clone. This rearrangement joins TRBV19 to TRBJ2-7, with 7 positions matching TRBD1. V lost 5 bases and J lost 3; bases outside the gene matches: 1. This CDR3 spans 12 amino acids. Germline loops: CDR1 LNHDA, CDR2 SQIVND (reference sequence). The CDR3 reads CASSRDSYEQYF. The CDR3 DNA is TGTGCCAGTAGTCGGGACAGCTACGAGCAGTACTTC.